This is a list of T cell receptor beta chains from one sample in a study of STAT5B mutations in CD4+ large granular lymphocyte leukemia. The assay was immunoSEQ multiplex PCR, and TCRdb's table has in-frame clones only and misses some. The sample has around 32,000 clones, 70% to 80% seen once. The material sequenced was CD4+ T cells from blood buffy coats. These receptor sequences come from a human donor in good health. Each CDR3 is given with its conserved first and last residue. A row's size may be missing; if present it is once, few, many or a size class.

v_gene,abundance,j_gene,CDR3aa
TRBV19,.,TRBJ2-4,CASSIEGRDIQYF
TRBV11-2,.,TRBJ2-7,CASSQTGTRNEQYF
TRBV18,few,TRBJ2-5,CASSPPSGLLGETQYF
TRBV6-5,.,TRBJ2-2,CASRFPGLAAEFF
TRBV5-1,.,TRBJ1-6,CASSLGGLDNSPLHF
TRBV4-1,.,TRBJ2-5,CASSQDGAGSGETQYF
TRBV7-9,once,TRBJ1-4,CASSRGETNEKLFF
TRBV27,few,TRBJ2-7,CASSHGQDSYEQYF
TRBV19,.,TRBJ2-6,CASSMWGTGDVSGANVLTF
TRBV27,once,TRBJ2-7,CASSYIGEKQYF
TRBV6-5,.,TRBJ1-1,CASSANPTEAFF
TRBV14,few,TRBJ1-2,CASSRQRGGNGYTF
TRBV7-3,few,TRBJ1-3,CASSLYGGNTIYF
TRBV7-9,.,TRBJ2-7,CASSGGTLSYEQYF
TRBV11-3,.,TRBJ1-1,CASSLGGNTEAFF
TRBV18,.,TRBJ1-5,CASSPGQNNQPQHF
TRBV6-1,.,TRBJ2-6,CASSEAWGQGIGANVLTF
TRBV19,.,TRBJ2-7,CASTLPPPGQNPLYEQYF
TRBV6-4,.,TRBJ2-3,CASSESLQGAFTDTQYF
TRBV7-8,.,TRBJ1-2,CASWGGAIAGYTF
TRBV10-1,few,TRBJ1-1,CASSATVNTEAFF
TRBV18,.,TRBJ1-1,CATHRRGLEDTEAFF
TRBV28,.,TRBJ2-5,CASSFLPRLQETQYF
TRBV11-2,few,TRBJ2-5,CASSGGQAHLGETQYF
TRBV6-6,.,TRBJ2-3,CASSYRGLAAGDTQYF
TRBV1,.,TRBJ2-7,CTSSQARGLVSYEQYF